This T cell receptor beta chain was obtained from a study of blood T cell repertoires in COVID-19. Study-wide context: Whether acute or convalescent, the COVID-19 samples came from the United States, Italy and Spain. The cDNA or gDNA used as material had been derived from T cells, B-cell-depleted T cells, or PBMCs.

As handled by the study authors: For nucleated cells, counts were estimated from reference gene primer amplification. Only in-frame clones appear in the TCRdb table, and some are missing; sequencing was by immunoSEQ multiplex PCR. D and trimming come from the DNA, and the V and J calls and clone size come from that table. The sample yields roughly 41,000 clones, around 90% seen once. CDR3 length: 14 residues. Germline V lookup: CDR1 MGHRA, CDR2 YSYEKL. V was pared by 3 bases and J by 6 bases, with 14 bases between. The gene calls are TRBV4-1 and TRBJ1-2, with a weak D call TRBD1 (6 bases). Source material: peripheral blood. The TCR comes from a man in his fifties or sixties with acute or convalescent COVID-19. The CDR3: CASSHVGTNNGYTF. The CDR3 bases are TGCGCCAGCAGCCATGTCGGGACAAATAATGGCTACACCTTC.